Listed below are T cell receptor beta chains from one sample, sequenced in a study of radiotherapy plus CTLA-4 blockade in lung cancer. Assay used: immunoSEQ multiplex PCR; TCRdb lists only in-frame clones, some missing. The data show some 110,000 clones, 81% seen once. This specimen consisted of peripheral blood, obtained from a patient treated with radiotherapy plus ipilimumab. These receptor sequences come from a human donor with non-small cell lung cancer that progressed on radiotherapy plus ipilimumab. Some clones in this sample may be carry-over from other donors' samples. Each CDR3 is given with its conserved first and last residue. A D gene is named only where the DNA matches it firmly. For some rows the clone size is stated as once, few or many, or as a class when expanded; others skip it.

size	length	J	V	D	CDR3	DNA
NA	13	TRBJ1-1	TRBV25-1	TRBD1	CASSAGGGTEAFF	TGTGCCAGCAGTGCAGGGGGTGGCACTGAAGCTTTCTTT
once	10	TRBJ1-1	TRBV20-1	NA	CSAKGELAFF	TGCAGTGCTAAGGGTGAATTAGCTTTCTTT
NA	13	TRBJ2-3	TRBV6-4	NA	CASSDQGGGPQYF	TGTGCCAGCAGTGACCAAGGCGGGGGCCCGCAGTATTTT
NA	15	TRBJ2-1	TRBV4-3	NA	CASSQGTERYNEQFF	TGCGCCAGCAGCCAAGGCACGGAGCGTTACAATGAGCAGTTCTTC
few	17	TRBJ2-5	TRBV7-9	NA	CASSLRSGRRFQETQYF	TGTGCCAGCAGCTTAAGGTCAGGTCGTCGGTTCCAAGAGACCCAGTACTTC
NA	16	TRBJ1-1	TRBV27	NA	CASSLRSYTANTEAFF	TGTGCCAGCAGTTTGCGGTCGTACACAGCGAACACTGAAGCTTTCTTT
NA	16	TRBJ1-2	TRBV30	TRBD1	CASTLGQGAEPYGYTF	TGTGCCTCCACCTTAGGACAGGGGGCCGAACCCTATGGCTACACCTTC
NA	15	TRBJ2-6	TRBV7-2	NA	CASSLSRSGANVLTF	TGTGCCAGCAGCTTATCACGTTCTGGGGCCAACGTCCTGACTTTC
NA	14	TRBJ2-1	TRBV5-1	NA	CASSLRSSNNEQFF	TGCGCCAGCAGCTTGAGGTCGTCAAACAATGAGCAGTTCTTC
NA	14	TRBJ2-6	TRBV5-1	NA	CASKTGSGANVLTF	TGCGCCAGCAAAACAGGGTCTGGGGCCAACGTCCTGACTTTC
NA	15	TRBJ2-5	TRBV6-5	NA	CASSYRGAGSETQYF	TGTGCCAGCAGTTACCGGGGGGCGGGGAGTGAGACCCAGTACTTC
NA	15	TRBJ2-7	TRBV6-5	NA	CASSFRQGGPYEQYF	TGTGCCAGCAGTTTCCGACAGGGAGGCCCCTACGAGCAGTACTTC
NA	15	TRBJ1-5	TRBV4-3	NA	CASSQDRDFYQPQHF	TGCGCCAGCAGCCAAGATCGGGACTTCTATCAGCCCCAGCATTTT
NA	16	TRBJ2-2	TRBV6-1	NA	CASSARGGGATGELFF	TGTGCCAGCAGTGCTAGGGGAGGGGGGGCCACCGGGGAGCTGTTTTTT
NA	14	TRBJ1-1	TRBV15	NA	CATSRGRYYTEAFF	TGTGCCACCAGCAGAGGGCGCTATTACACTGAAGCTTTCTTT
NA	15	TRBJ2-1	TRBV18	TRBD1	CASSTGTGSFNEQFF	TGTGCCAGCTCAACCGGGACAGGGAGCTTCAATGAGCAGTTCTTC
NA	14	TRBJ2-7	TRBV6-5	NA	CASSERPTLGEQYF	TGTGCCAGCAGTGAAAGGCCGACCCTGGGGGAGCAGTACTTC
NA	15	TRBJ1-4	TRBV7-2	NA	CASSSAQGGYEKLFF	TGTGCCAGCAGCTCAGCGCAGGGAGGCTATGAAAAACTGTTTTTT
NA	14	TRBJ1-1	TRBV5-6	NA	CASSSGVSNTEAFF	TGTGCCAGCAGCTCCGGCGTCTCGAACACTGAAGCTTTCTTT
NA	14	TRBJ1-2	TRBV7-2	NA	CASSDRRGGYGYTF	TGTGCCAGCAGCGATCGGCGGGGGGGCTATGGCTACACCTTC
NA	17	TRBJ1-1	TRBV18	NA	CASSPKPRTAPNTEAFF	TGTGCCAGCTCACCCAAACCGCGGACAGCGCCGAACACTGAAGCTTTCTTT
NA	9	TRBJ2-3	TRBV2	NA	CASSEAKYF	TGTGCCAGCAGTGAAGCGAAGTATTTT
NA	16	TRBJ1-1	TRBV2	NA	CASSEVGGTMNTEAFF	TGTGCCAGCAGTGAAGTAGGGGGTACCATGAACACTGAAGCTTTCTTT
few	13	TRBJ1-6	TRBV19	NA	CASQDLEDSPLHF	TGTGCTAGCCAAGATCTTGAGGATTCACCCCTCCACTTT
few	16	TRBJ2-3	TRBV14	NA	CASSQNRVTSTDTQYF	TGTGCCAGCAGCCAGAACAGGGTTACTAGCACAGATACGCAGTATTTT
NA	13	TRBJ2-5	TRBV29-1	NA	CSVERGLGETQYF	TGCAGCGTTGAACGGGGGTTAGGGGAGACCCAGTACTTC
NA	14	TRBJ1-2	TRBV7-2	TRBD1	CASSFGTADYGYTF	TGTGCCAGCAGCTTTGGGACAGCAGACTATGGCTACACCTTC
NA	12	TRBJ2-6	TRBV27	NA	CASSSGANVLTF	TGTGCCAGCAGTTCTGGGGCCAACGTCCTGACTTTC
NA	16	TRBJ1-1	TRBV14	NA	CASSLRPGQPNTEAFF	TGTGCCAGCAGCCTGAGACCGGGACAACCGAACACTGAAGCTTTCTTT
NA	12	TRBJ1-2	TRBV30	NA	CAFNRGMGGYTF	TGTGCATTCAACCGGGGGATGGGGGGCTACACCTTC
NA	12	TRBJ1-1	TRBV19	NA	CASSIRETEAFF	TGTGCCAGTAGTATCCGAGAGACTGAAGCTTTCTTT
NA	10	TRBJ2-5	TRBV2	NA	CTGGQETQYF	TGTACGGGCGGCCAAGAGACCCAGTACTTC
NA	15	TRBJ1-1	TRBV10-3	TRBD1	CAISGAGTGHTEAFF	TGTGCCATCAGTGGGGCCGGGACAGGGCACACTGAAGCTTTCTTT
NA	13	TRBJ1-1	TRBV7-6	NA	CASSFGLNTEAFF	TGTGCCAGCAGCTTTGGACTGAACACTGAAGCTTTCTTT
NA	16	TRBJ2-3	TRBV2	TRBD1	CASLDRAPSPTDTQYF	TGTGCCAGCCTGGACAGGGCCCCCTCACCCACAGATACGCAGTATTTT
NA	15	TRBJ1-4	TRBV18	TRBD1	CASSAGGQGLRKLFF	TGTGCCAGCTCAGCAGGGGGACAGGGGCTGAGAAAACTGTTTTTT
NA	14	TRBJ1-4	TRBV5-1	NA	CASSLEGAGYALFF	TGCGCCAGCAGCTTGGAAGGGGCAGGATACGCACTGTTTTTT
once	14	TRBJ2-5	TRBV19	NA	CASSIGPVQGTQYF	TGTGCCAGTAGTATAGGGCCGGTTCAGGGGACCCAGTACTTC
NA	15	TRBJ2-3	TRBV6-6	NA	CASSYTSRGTDTQYF	TGTGCCAGCAGTTACACCTCGAGAGGCACAGATACGCAGTATTTT
NA	13	TRBJ1-2	TRBV27	NA	CASSPGINYGYTF	TGTGCCAGCAGTCCAGGTATTAACTATGGCTACACCTTC
NA	13	TRBJ1-2	TRBV5-6	TRBD1	CASRRRQGYGYTF	TGTGCCAGCAGGCGGAGACAGGGCTATGGCTACACCTTC
few	15	TRBJ2-5	TRBV5-6	NA	CASSPVNPGVETQYF	TGTGCCAGCAGCCCCGTTAATCCGGGGGTAGAGACCCAGTACTTC
NA	15	TRBJ2-5	TRBV29-1	TRBD2	CSVPRGLAGGETQYF	TGCAGCGTTCCTCGAGGACTAGCGGGGGGAGAGACCCAGTACTTC
NA	14	TRBJ1-3	TRBV6-6	TRBD1	CASGALTGENTIYF	TGTGCCAGCGGGGCCTTGACAGGGGAAAACACCATATATTTT
NA	14	TRBJ2-3	TRBV6-1	NA	CASSEVGGTYTQYF	TGTGCCAGCAGTGAAGTGGGAGGAACTTATACGCAGTATTTT
NA	14	TRBJ1-1	TRBV9	TRBD1	CASSAWTGYTEAFF	TGTGCCAGCAGCGCCTGGACAGGGTACACTGAAGCTTTCTTT